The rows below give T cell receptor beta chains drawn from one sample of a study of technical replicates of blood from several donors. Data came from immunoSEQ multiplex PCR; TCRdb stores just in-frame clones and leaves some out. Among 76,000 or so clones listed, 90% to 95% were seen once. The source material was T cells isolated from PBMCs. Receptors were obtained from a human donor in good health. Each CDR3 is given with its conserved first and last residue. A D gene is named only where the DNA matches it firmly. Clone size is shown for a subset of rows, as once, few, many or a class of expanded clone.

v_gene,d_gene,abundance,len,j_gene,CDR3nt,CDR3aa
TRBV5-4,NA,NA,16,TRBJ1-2,TGTGCCAGCATACAGAAGAGGACCAACGGGGACTATGGCTACACCTTC,CASIQKRTNGDYGYTF
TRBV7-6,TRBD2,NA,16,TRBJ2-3,TGTGCCAGCAGCTCAGCGACTAGCGGGGGGGCGGATACGCAGTATTTT,CASSSATSGGADTQYF
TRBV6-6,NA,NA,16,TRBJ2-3,TGTGCCAGCAGTTACTCTCGGGCAGGGTCCACAGATACGCAGTATTTT,CASSYSRAGSTDTQYF
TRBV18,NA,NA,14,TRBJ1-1,TGTGCCAGCTCACCTGAGATTATGAACACTGAAGCTTTCTTT,CASSPEIMNTEAFF
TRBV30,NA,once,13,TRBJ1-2,TGTGCCTGGAGTGTACTGGGAGGGTATGGCTACACCTTC,CAWSVLGGYGYTF
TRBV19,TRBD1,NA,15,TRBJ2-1,TGTGCCAGTAGTAGACAGGGGGGATCCTACAATGAGCAGTTCTTC,CASSRQGGSYNEQFF
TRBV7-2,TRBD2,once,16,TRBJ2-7,TGTGCCAGCAGCTTAGGGGCGGGAGGGCCTGCCTACGAGCAGTACTTC,CASSLGAGGPAYEQYF
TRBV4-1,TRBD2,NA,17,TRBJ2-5,TGCGCCAGCAGCCTCATAGCCCCGGGACTACGCCTCGAGACCCAGTACTTC,CASSLIAPGLRLETQYF
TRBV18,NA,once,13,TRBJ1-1,TGTGCCAGCTCACCTTACGGGGGGGATGAAGCTTTCTTT,CASSPYGGDEAFF
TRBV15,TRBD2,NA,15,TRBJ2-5,TGTGCCACCAGCTACCCTAGCGGGAGAGGGGAGACCCAGTACTTC,CATSYPSGRGETQYF
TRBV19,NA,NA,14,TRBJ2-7,TGTGCCAGTAGACATCGACAGTGGCCCTACGAGCAGTACTTC,CASRHRQWPYEQYF
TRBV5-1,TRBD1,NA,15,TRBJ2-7,TGCGCCAGCAGCGGAGGGACAGGGGGAACTAACGAGCAGTACTTC,CASSGGTGGTNEQYF
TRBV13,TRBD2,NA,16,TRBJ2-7,TGTGCCAGCAGCTTAGGGGTGGCTAGCGGGAGCGTCGAGCAGTACTTC,CASSLGVASGSVEQYF
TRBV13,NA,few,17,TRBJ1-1,TGTGCCAGCAGCCGTTGGAGCCGGACACTGGAGTTCCCTGAAGCTTTCTTT,CASSRWSRTLEFPEAFF
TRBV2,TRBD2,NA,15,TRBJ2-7,TGTGCCAGCAGTGCCGGGGCGGGGGGACTCTACGAGCAGTACTTC,CASSAGAGGLYEQYF
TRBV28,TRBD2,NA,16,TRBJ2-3,TGTGCCAGCAGTTTCAGACTAGCGGGAGTGGATGATACGCAGTATTTT,CASSFRLAGVDDTQYF
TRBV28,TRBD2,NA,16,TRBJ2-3,TGTGCCAGCAGTCCCACACTAGCGGGAGTTGTAAATACGCAGTATTTT,CASSPTLAGVVNTQYF